Presented here are 26 T cell receptor beta chains from one specimen sequenced in a study of molecular identifiers for immune sequencing clone quantification. MiXCR, applied by TCRdb to the PCR reads, yields one record per CDR3 protein. The sample includes approximately 500,000 distinct CDR3 sequences, about 25% of them seen just once. Material for sequencing was naive CD8+ T cells from blood, with Jurkat cell RNA spiked in. Subset described: FACS-sorted CD8+CD4-CCR7+CD45RA+ naive T cells. These receptors were obtained from a human donor in good health. Some libraries in this study had Jurkat cell RNA spiked in.

This clonotype was seen ten or more times. The J gene is TRBJ2-3, the V gene TRBV29-1, with D uncertain. The germline CDR1 and CDR2 sequences are SQVTM and ANQGSEA. CDR3 length: 12 residues. The germline V and J ends were trimmed by 5 bases and 1 base, with 7 bases remaining between them. In nucleotides, the CDR3 is TGCAGCGTTTCGGACCGCACAGATACGCAGTATTTT. Protein product: CSVSDRTDTQYF.

The sample holds a few counts of this clonotype. This chain's CDR3 is CSARVETGGLETQYF. The CDR3 DNA reads as TGCAGTGCTAGAGTGGAGACAGGGGGCTTAGAGACCCAGTACTTC. The rearrangement joins TRBV20-1 to TRBJ2-5, with 10 positions matching TRBD1. The CDR3 has 15 amino acids. Germline trimming cut 1 base from V and 4 bases from J; bases unmatched to any gene: 6. Germline loops: CDR1 DFQATT, CDR2 SNEGSKA (reference sequence).

This clonotype was counted a few times. The V gene is TRBV7-9, the J gene TRBJ2-7; possible D gene TRBD1, 6 bases. This CDR3 contains 16 residues. CDR1 is SEHNR and CDR2 is FQNEAQ in the germline V gene (reference sequence). V was clipped by 5 bases and J by 1 base, with 18 bases between them. CDR3 protein: CASSSFTGTMSYEQYF. The CDR3 DNA reads TGTGCCAGCAGCAGCTTCACCGGGACAATGTCCTACGAGCAGTACTTC.

The chain carries TRBV5-5 and TRBJ2-2; D gene uncertain. V lost 2 bases, J lost 0 bases, and 5 bases lay in between. The germline CDR1 and CDR2 sequences are SGHKS and YYEKEE (reference sequence). The CDR3 has 14 residues. This chain's CDR3 is CASSFSPNTGELFF. CDR3 DNA sequence: TGTGCCAGCAGCTTCAGTCCGAACACCGGGGAGCTGTTTTTT.

About this clonotype: A clone one base away is much larger, so this may be a read error. The chain has TRBV5-1 and TRBJ2-7, with D uncertain. From germline, CDR1 is SGHRS and CDR2 YFSETQ. The CDR3 sequence is 15 residues long. The CDR3 reads CASSPTAFATYEQHF. The DNA for the CDR3 is TGCGCCAGCAGCCCAACCGCTTTTGCCACCTACGAGCAGCACTTC.

Worth noting for this clonotype: One base away lies a much larger clone, so this may be a sequencing read error. The conserved closing phenylalanine or tryptophan is absent in this CDR3, likely reflecting a read error. The DNA is left out, because the CDR3 cannot be placed on it with certainty; the CDR3 is given as TCRdb lists it. The CDR3 loop is CASSQRLALLYL. The V call is TRBV3-1, the J call TRBJ2-7. Germline V gives CDR1 LGHDT, CDR2 YNNKEL (reference sequence). The CDR3 has 12 residues if both end residues are counted.

In its sample, this clonotype was seen a few times. This rearrangement joins TRBV20-1 to TRBJ2-3; 7 nucleotides line up with TRBD2. This CDR3 is built from 18 residues. The V gene end was trimmed by 2 bases and the J gene end by 2 bases; junction bases not matched to a gene: 16. CDR1 and CDR2 (germline): DFQATT, SNEGSKA (reference sequence). Here the CDR3 reads CSARQDPSGESFTDTQYF. For the CDR3, the DNA is TGCAGTGCTAGACAAGATCCCAGCGGGGAGTCCTTCACAGATACGCAGTATTTT.

This chain connects TRBV6-2 or TRBV6-3 to TRBJ2-1, with D tentatively TRBD1 (8 bases). The germline V and J ends were trimmed by 4 bases and 4 bases, with 14 bases remaining between them. The CDR3 loop spans 15 amino acids. Per germline, CDR1 MNHEY and CDR2 SVGEGT. The CDR3 here is CASSLTQGGYNEQFF. CDR3 DNA: TGTGCCAGCAGTTTGACACAGGGGGGGTACAATGAGCAGTTCTTC.

This clonotype has at least ten counts. The chain employs TRBV7-8 and TRBJ1-1; 7 bases match TRBD1. This CDR3 has 17 amino acids. Germline CDR1 and CDR2: SGHVS and FQNEAQ. With V trimmed by 1 base and J by 0 bases, 8 bases remained unmatched. CDR3 sequence: CASSLGFDREMNTEAFF. Written as DNA, the CDR3 is TGTGCCAGCAGCTTAGGATTCGACAGGGAGATGAACACTGAAGCTTTCTTT.

This clonotype was recorded a few times. The J gene is TRBJ2-7, the V gene TRBV29-1; no definite D call. V was cut by 5 bases and J by 3 bases, with 5 bases left in between. Germline CDR1 is SQVTM and CDR2 is ANQGSEA. The CDR3 has 10 residues. CDR3 coding DNA: TGCAGCGTTCAGAGCTACGAGCAGTACTTC. Translation: CSVQSYEQYF.

This clonotype has at least ten counts. V usage is TRBV24-1 and J usage is TRBJ2-5; 7 bases map to TRBD2. Germline values: CDR1 KGHDR, CDR2 SFDVKD. Unmatched junction bases numbered 10, after V lost 6 bases and J lost 1 base. This CDR3 contains 16 residues. CDR3 DNA sequence: TGTGCCACCAGTCCGGGCGTCGGGGGGAGCCAAGAGACCCAGTACTTC. This translates into CATSPGVGGSQETQYF.

This clonotype was counted only a few times. As DNA, the CDR3 is TGTGCCAGCAGTTTAGCAGGGGCCCTAGCCACCGGGGAGCTGTTTTTT. The encoded protein is CASSLAGALATGELFF. The V call is TRBV27, the J call TRBJ2-2; perhaps TRBD1 as D (6 bases). The germline CDR1 and CDR2 sequences are MNHEY and SMNVEV (reference sequence). V lost 2 bases and J 4 bases, leaving 14 bases between the germline ends. The CDR3 runs 16 residues.

This clonotype appeared once. A much larger clone sits a single nucleotide away, making a read error possible. The chain carries TRBV29-1 and TRBJ1-1; 7 bases map to TRBD1. The V gene's germline CDR1 is SQVTM and CDR2 ANQGSEA. The CDR3 extends over 13 amino acids. The trim removed 5 bases at V and 5 bases at J, leaving 8 bases unmatched. This CDR3 reads CSVHQGGWTEAFF. The CDR3 nucleotides read TGCAGCGTTCATCAGGGGGGCTGGACTGAAGCTTTCTTT.

This clonotype was seen more than once but under ten times. The chain is built from TRBV3-1 and TRBJ2-6; no reliable D call. The CDR3 has 17 residues. Trimming removed 1 base from V and 0 bases from J, with 10 bases in between. CDR1 and CDR2 (germline): LGHDT, YNNKEL (reference sequence). As DNA, the CDR3 is TGTGCCAGCAGCCAAGTAGGGCGGAGCTCTGGGGCCAACGTCCTGACTTTC. Protein product: CASSQVGRSSGANVLTF.

This rearrangement joins TRBV11-2 to TRBJ2-3; D not resolved. Trimming removed 10 bases at V and 1 base at J, with 18 bases between. The germline V gene has CDR1 SGHAT and CDR2 FQNNGV. The CDR3 covers 15 residues. The CDR3 sequence is CANSSFTSGTDTQYF. The CDR3 nucleotides read TGTGCCAACAGTAGCTTCACAAGTGGCACAGATACGCAGTATTTT.

The chain employs TRBV20-1 and TRBJ2-1; no firm D call. In germline, CDR1 is DFQATT, CDR2 SNEGSKA (reference sequence). The ends were cut back, 0 bases at V and 6 bases at J, with 9 bases in the middle. CDR3 length equals 13 residues. The CDR3 nucleotides are TGCAGTGCTAGAGATTGGGCCTCCAATGAGCAGTTCTTC. The encoded protein is CSARDWASNEQFF.

The chain has TRBV6-5 and TRBJ2-2, with 13 positions matching TRBD2. The length of the CDR3 is 22 residues. CDR1 MNHEY and CDR2 SVGAGI come from the germline V gene. Trimming cost V 3 bases and J 0 bases; bases outside gene matches: 16. The CDR3 nucleotides are TGTGCCAGCAGTTATAGAGCTTTAGGGACCGGGACTAGCGGGACGAACACCGGGGAGCTGTTTTTT. Translating gives CASSYRALGTGTSGTNTGELFF.

Worth noting for this clonotype: At one end the junction does not follow the germline gene, possibly because of a read error. This sequence joins TRBV27 and TRBJ1-2, with D unclear. CDR1 and CDR2 (germline): MNHEY, SMNVEV (reference sequence). CDR3 size: 13 residues. The CDR3 DNA reads as TGTGCCAGCAGTTTAGGTGTAGACTATGGCCACACCTTC. This translates into CASSLGVDYGHTF.

There are a few counts of this clonotype. The gene calls are TRBV9 and TRBJ2-1, with unresolved D. The CDR3 loop spans 15 amino acids. From germline, CDR1 is SGDLS and CDR2 YYNGEE. V lost 1 base, J lost 4 bases, and 12 bases lay in between. The CDR3 bases are TGTGCCAGCAGCGTAAGGGCATGGGGTTACAATGAGCAGTTCTTC. Translated, it gives CASSVRAWGYNEQFF.

In this sample, this clonotype turned up a few times. The rearrangement uses TRBV4-3 and TRBJ2-7, with a tentative D call TRBD2 (5 bases). The germline V gene has CDR1 LGHNA and CDR2 YSLEER. The CDR3 runs 15 residues. Trimming shortened V by 4 bases and J by 0 bases, and 13 bases separated the two germline ends. Here the CDR3 reads CASSLDFSSSYEQYF. The CDR3 nucleotides are TGCGCCAGCAGCCTGGACTTCTCTAGCTCCTACGAGCAGTACTTC.

This clonotype was seen only a few times. The chain couples TRBV10-3 to TRBJ2-3; unclear D gene. Trimming removed 10 bases from V and 2 bases from J, with 19 bases in between. The CDR3 runs 15 residues. Germline CDR1 is ENHRY and CDR2 is SYGVKD. The CDR3 coding sequence is TGTGCCACCGTATCGTCAGTGGATATCACAGATACGCAGTATTTT. Encoded protein: CATVSSVDITDTQYF.

This clonotype has a handful of counts. The V gene is TRBV12-3 or TRBV12-4, the J gene TRBJ2-5, with D maybe TRBD2 (6 bases). The CDR3 runs 14 residues. Trimming cost V 4 bases and J 7 bases, with 16 bases left between them. DNA for the CDR3: TGTGCCAGCAGTTCGGAGGGAACCTTGGGGACCCAGTACTTC. Its translation is CASSSEGTLGTQYF.

The sample holds a few counts of this clonotype. This chain links TRBV9 with TRBJ1-4; 7 bases align to TRBD1. Germline trimming cut 0 bases from V and 5 bases from J; bases unmatched to any gene: 1. Germline-derived CDR1 and CDR2 are SGDLS and YYNGEE. CDR3 length equals 14 residues. As DNA, the CDR3 is TGTGCCAGCAGCGTAGAAGGGGGCAATGAAAAACTGTTTTTT. Translated: CASSVEGGNEKLFF.

At least ten counts were recorded for this clonotype. The chain uses TRBV13 and TRBJ1-5; TRBD1 aligns across 10 bases. Germline V gene sequence: CDR1 PRHDT, CDR2 FYEKMQ (reference sequence). V lost 4 bases and J lost 7; bases outside the gene matches: 4. This CDR3 spans 14 amino acids. The DNA for the CDR3 is TGTGCCAGCAGCTACGGGACAGGGGACCAGCCCCAGCATTTT. Translation gives CASSYGTGDQPQHF.

The chain employs TRBV5-4 and TRBJ2-2; TRBD2 agrees at 7 bases. This CDR3 spans 16 amino acids. CDR1 and CDR2 (germline): SGHNT, YYREEE (reference sequence). Trimming cost V 2 bases and J 1 base; bases outside gene matches: 5. Here the CDR3 reads CASSFLGGGNTGELFF. The DNA for the CDR3 is TGTGCCAGCAGCTTTCTCGGCGGGGGGAACACCGGGGAGCTGTTTTTT.

This rearrangement joins TRBV6-2 or TRBV6-3 to TRBJ1-1, with 9 bases aligning to TRBD1. Germline CDR1 reads MNHEY; CDR2 reads SVGEGT. The CDR3 is 12 amino acids. V lost 7 bases to trimming and J lost 11 bases; unmatched junction nucleotides: 8. As DNA, the CDR3 is TGTGCCAGCAAAGGACAGGGGCTTCGCGCTTTCTTT. It is translated as CASKGQGLRAFF.